These 2 T cell receptor beta chains share one sample of origin, sequenced in a study of cytomegalovirus exposure and HLA in healthy donors. The PCR used 60 Vbeta and 13 Jbeta primers. Sequencing used immunoSEQ multiplex PCR; TCRdb keeps in-frame clones, though not all of them. The repertoire holds roughly 100,000 clones, with around 74% as singletons. The sequenced sample was PBMCs. The origin of the receptors is a middle-aged woman in good health and CMV-seropositive.

The V gene is TRBV19, the J gene TRBJ2-1; 8 positions agree with TRBD2. The V gene end was trimmed by 4 bases and the J gene end by 5 bases; junction bases not matched to a gene: 10. CDR3 length: 16 residues. Per the germline V gene, CDR1 is LNHDA and CDR2 is SQIVND (reference sequence). The CDR3 nucleotides are TGTGCCAGTAGTACGATACTAGCGGATGCCAACAATGAGCAGTTCTTC. It translates to CASSTILADANNEQFF.

This chain joins TRBV10-1 and TRBJ2-3; D unclear. The CDR3 contains 14 residues. Trimming cost V 4 bases and J 7 bases, with 15 bases left between them. The germline V gene has CDR1 WNHNN and CDR2 SYGVQD (reference sequence). In DNA form, the CDR3 reads TGCGCCAGCAGTGCGATTGAGTCGCCATATACGCAGTATTTT. This sequence encodes CASSAIESPYTQYF.